The clone carrying this T cell receptor beta chain occurred a few times. This entry belongs to a study of cytomegalovirus exposure and HLA in healthy donors. The length of the CDR3 is 15 residues. V lost 5 bases and J 5 bases, leaving 18 bases between the germline ends. Germline-derived CDR1 and CDR2 are MNHNS and SASEGT. The PCR used 60 Vbeta and 13 Jbeta primers. Produced via immunoSEQ multiplex PCR; TCRdb's table is partial and in-frame only. The sample comprises 150,000 or so clones, 74% of which are singletons, and roughly 7.2% rests with the top ten. This chain links TRBV6-1 with TRBJ1-2; D uncertain. The source material was PBMCs. This receptor was obtained from a male donor in good health and CMV-seronegative. The CDR3 reads CASSITATALYGYTF. The CDR3 DNA reads as TGTGCCAGCAGTATAACGGCGACTGCCCTATATGGCTACACCTTC.